These 14 T cell receptor beta chains were all obtained from the same sample, sequenced in a study of T cell repertoires in cytomegalovirus infection. Which antigens these TCRs recognize remains unknown. TCRdb used MiXCR to reprocess the reads, holding one entry per CDR3 protein. The sample lists 80,000 to 90,000 distinct CDR3 sequences; approximately 45% were seen once. Sample: CD8+ T cells from cultured PBMCs, taken from culture after CMV antigen stimulation. Every receptor here comes from a human donor in good health (CMV status not recorded). Some clones in this sample may be carry-over from other donors' samples.

The V and J genes are TRBV11-2 and TRBJ2-3; D unresolved. Germline V lookup: CDR1 SGHAT, CDR2 FQNNGV. There are 13 residues in the CDR3. Trimming shortened V by 3 bases and J by 9 bases, and 13 bases separated the two germline ends. CDR3 sequence reads: CASSFWAEATQYF. CDR3 DNA sequence: TGTGCCAGCAGCTTTTGGGCAGAAGCAACGCAGTATTTT.

In this sample, this clonotype turned up a few times. The V gene is TRBV7-6, the J gene TRBJ2-5; D unclear. Germline lookup yields CDR1 SGHVS and CDR2 FNYEAQ. Trimming left V 1 base short and J 5 bases short, with 14 bases between. The CDR3 runs 15 residues. The CDR3 is CASSLVVVAGETQYF. The CDR3 DNA is TGTGCCAGCAGCTTAGTGGTTGTAGCCGGGGAGACCCAGTACTTC.

This chain connects TRBV7-6 to TRBJ2-7, with D tentatively TRBD2 (5 bases). Trimming removed 5 bases from V and 3 bases from J, with 11 bases in between. The length of the CDR3 is 13 residues. Germline loops: CDR1 SGHVS, CDR2 FNYEAQ. CDR3 sequence: CASSPTAGYEQYF. For the CDR3, the DNA is TGTGCCAGCAGCCCCACCGCGGGCTACGAGCAGTACTTC.

This sequence joins TRBV12-3 or TRBV12-4 and TRBJ1-1, with 7 nucleotides matching TRBD1. Germline trimming cut 5 bases from V and 1 base from J; bases unmatched to any gene: 4. The CDR3 contains 14 residues. The CDR3, as DNA: TGTGCCAGCAGTCCCAGGACAGGGAACACTGAAGCTTTCTTT. Protein: CASSPRTGNTEAFF.

This clonotype was seen a handful of times. The V and J genes are TRBV28 and TRBJ2-1; 8 bases map to TRBD2. Germline CDR1 reads MDHEN; CDR2 reads SYDVKM. V shed 7 bases and J 0 bases; nucleotides not matched to a gene: 5. This CDR3 region has 15 residues. The CDR3: CASMGGRFSYNEQFF. DNA of the CDR3: TGTGCCAGCATGGGCGGGAGGTTCTCCTACAATGAGCAGTTCTTC.

This clonotype was picked up many times. The chain recombines TRBV7-2 with TRBJ1-4; D is unclear. Trimming left V 5 bases short and J 5 bases short, with 12 bases between. Germline V gene sequence: CDR1 SGHTA, CDR2 FQGNSA. CDR3 length equals 14 residues. The CDR3 spells CASSTGLPNEKLFF. CDR3 DNA: TGTGCCAGCAGCACCGGGTTACCAAATGAAAAACTGTTTTTT.

This clonotype was seen a handful of times. The chain combines TRBV24-1 with TRBJ2-7; tentatively, D is TRBD1 (6 bases). Trimming pared 9 bases from V and 2 bases from J, leaving 10 bases between. Germline V gene lookup returns CDR1 KGHDR and CDR2 SFDVKD. The CDR3 covers 12 residues. Written as DNA, the CDR3 is TGTGCCACCGAGACAGGTCCCTACGAGCAGTACTTC. It translates to CATETGPYEQYF.

The rearrangement links TRBV7-9 to TRBJ2-5; TRBD2 matches at 12 bases. The germline V gene encodes CDR1 SEHNR and CDR2 FQNEAQ (reference sequence). This CDR3 spans 15 amino acids. Unmatched junction bases numbered 5, after V lost 4 bases and J lost 5 bases. As DNA, the CDR3 is TGTGCCAGCAGCTCGACTAGCGGGGGAGTCGAGACCCAGTACTTC. This translates into CASSSTSGGVETQYF.

The rearrangement links TRBV3-1 to TRBJ2-3; a weak D match, TRBD1 (5 bases). V was shortened by 0 bases and J by 3 bases, with 10 bases between the two germline ends. This CDR3 region has 15 residues. Germline V CDR1 and CDR2: LGHDT, YNNKEL (reference sequence). The CDR3 DNA reads TGTGCCAGCAGCCAAGACAGTACAGGAACAGATACGCAGTATTTT. Amino acid sequence: CASSQDSTGTDTQYF.

This clonotype was picked up many times. V and J are TRBV12-3 or TRBV12-4 and TRBJ2-1, with a possible D match to TRBD1 (5 bases). The CDR3 consists of 12 residues. The ends were cut back, 6 bases at V and 6 bases at J, with 9 bases in the middle. This CDR3 is CASRTAANEQFF. The CDR3 coding sequence is TGTGCCAGCAGGACAGCAGCCAATGAGCAGTTCTTC.

This chain links TRBV27 with TRBJ1-1; D may be TRBD1 (5 bases). Germline-derived CDR1 and CDR2 are MNHEY and SMNVEV (reference sequence). The CDR3 consists of 13 residues. V lost 0 bases and J lost 8, with 10 bases in between. CDR3 bases: TGTGCCAGCAGTTTATCCCCATCAGGGGAAGCTTTCTTT. As protein: CASSLSPSGEAFF.

This chain connects TRBV28 to TRBJ2-1; 8 bases line up with TRBD1. The V gene end was trimmed by 10 bases and the J gene end by 8 bases; junction bases not matched to a gene: 10. Germline assignment: CDR1 MDHEN and CDR2 SYDVKM. The CDR3 loop spans 13 amino acids. The CDR3 DNA follows: TGTGCCACTTACGGGGCAGGGGGCGATGAGCAGTTCTTC. Its translation is CATYGAGGDEQFF.

The table lists this clonotype with a few counts. This chain joins TRBV12-3 or TRBV12-4 and TRBJ2-5, with a tentative D call TRBD2 (5 bases). CDR3 length: 13 residues. The ends were cut back, 4 bases at V and 7 bases at J, with 13 bases in the middle. The CDR3 sequence is CASSSSGPRTQYF. The CDR3 DNA reads as TGTGCCAGCAGTTCAAGCGGTCCAAGGACCCAGTACTTC.

This chain connects TRBV15 to TRBJ2-1; D remains ambiguous. The CDR3 loop spans 13 amino acids. V was clipped by 8 bases and J by 4 bases, with 12 bases between them. The germline gives CDR1 LNHNV, CDR2 YYDKDF (reference sequence). Here the CDR3 DNA reads TGTGCCACCGGTACGATCCAGTACAATGAGCAGTTCTTC. Translation: CATGTIQYNEQFF.